Listed below are T cell receptor beta chains from one sample, sequenced in a study of early T cells in non-severe SARS-CoV-2 infection. TCRdb passed the 5' RACE reads through MiXCR, listing each CDR3 protein once. The sample includes about 80,000 distinct CDR3 sequences, approximately 12% seen only once; the top ten take around 16%. The sample in question was whole blood, obtained at baseline. The source of these receptors is an adult who was a healthcare worker with PCR-confirmed SARS-CoV-2 infection or an uninfected control (not recorded which). The donor label of this sample is uncertain. CDR3s include the opening cysteine and the closing phenylalanine or tryptophan. A D gene is named only where the DNA matches it firmly. Expanded clones are given a class, and other clones once, few, many or no size at all.

TRBD2,.,TRBJ2-3,TRBV6-1,CASSRGGLADTQYF,TGTGCCAGCAGCCGGGGAGGGCTTGCAGATACGCAGTATTTT
.,.,TRBJ1-1,TRBV12-3/TRBV12-4,CASSPPSYTGTGEAFF,TGTGCCAGCAGTCCTCCGAGCTACACAGGGACCGGTGAAGCTTTCTTT
TRBD1,many,TRBJ1-6,TRBV9,CASSVVGQGTPLHF,TGTGCCAGCAGCGTAGTTGGACAGGGAACACCCCTCCACTTT
.,.,TRBJ1-6,TRBV20-1,CSANRREGYFNSPLHF,TGCAGTGCGAACCGCCGGGAGGGGTACTTTAATTCACCCCTCCACTTT
TRBD2,.,TRBJ2-1,TRBV20-1,CSAITRTSGSYNEQFF,TGCAGTGCTATAACCCGGACTAGCGGCTCCTACAATGAGCAGTTCTTC
.,many,TRBJ2-7,TRBV4-1,CASSQVPAHEQYF,TGCGCCAGCAGCCAAGTACCAGCACACGAGCAGTACTTC
.,.,TRBJ1-2,TRBV19,CASSINSNYGYTF,TGTGCCAGTAGTATAAACTCTAACTATGGCTACACCTTC
.,few,TRBJ1-1,TRBV2,CASSEIFLGAFF,TGTGCCAGCAGTGAAATTTTCCTGGGGGCTTTCTTT
TRBD2,.,TRBJ2-3,TRBV7-6,CASSLVPSGGVYDTQYF,TGTGCCAGCAGCTTAGTTCCTTCGGGAGGGGTTTACGATACGCAGTATTTT
TRBD1,few,TRBJ1-2,TRBV7-3,CASSLTGAVSGYTF,TGTGCCAGCAGCTTGACAGGGGCGGTGAGTGGCTACACCTTC
TRBD1,.,TRBJ1-2,TRBV29-1,CSVDRVTNYGYTF,TGCAGCGTGGACAGGGTGACTAACTATGGCTACACCTTC
.,.,TRBJ2-2,TRBV29-1,CSVEDPYGELFF,TGCAGCGTTGAAGACCCCTACGGGGAGCTGTTTTTT
.,.,TRBJ2-3,TRBV7-8,CASRLRGVVDTQYF,TGTGCCAGCAGGCTAAGGGGGGTCGTGGATACGCAGTATTTT
.,few,TRBJ2-7,TRBV7-6,CASSQEAALSEQYF,TGTGCCAGCAGCCAAGAGGCCGCACTCAGCGAGCAGTACTTC
.,.,TRBJ1-5,TRBV12-3/TRBV12-4,CASSFRRSNQPQHF,TGTGCCAGCAGTTTCAGGCGTAGCAATCAGCCCCAGCATTTT
.,few,TRBJ2-1,TRBV20-1,CSARRPFDYNEQFF,TGCAGTGCTAGGAGGCCTTTTGACTACAATGAGCAGTTCTTC
TRBD2,many,TRBJ2-1,TRBV19,CASSIDAGGYNEQFF,TGTGCCAGTAGTATAGATGCGGGGGGATACAATGAGCAGTTCTTC
.,.,TRBJ2-1,TRBV7-3,CASSLRIRGYNEQFF,TGTGCCAGCAGCCTAAGAATTAGGGGCTACAATGAGCAGTTCTTC
.,many,TRBJ2-7,TRBV9,CASSVGEGTYEQYF,TGTGCCAGCAGCGTAGGTGAGGGAACCTACGAGCAGTACTTC
TRBD1,many,TRBJ1-2,TRBV29-1,CSVRRGRTYGYTF,TGCAGCGTTAGGAGGGGGCGCACCTATGGCTACACCTTC